What follows describes a single T cell receptor beta chain. The method was immunoSEQ multiplex PCR; TCRdb's version includes in-frame clones alone and lacks a portion of them. The sample lists about 69,000 clones, about 91% occurring once. These data originate in a study of T cell changes during pregnancy in multiple sclerosis. The receptor was isolated from a female donor in good health, enrolled as a control in a pregnancy study. Specimen: CD4+ T cells from peripheral blood mononuclear cells, collected in the third trimester of pregnancy.

CDR3 nucleotide sequence: TGTGCCAGCAGTTACTCGACAGGGGAAGTGAGGGAGCAGTACTTC. Encoded protein: CASSYSTGEVREQYF. This chain uses TRBV6-5 with TRBJ2-7, with 8 nucleotides matching TRBD1. The length of the CDR3 is 15 residues. Germline V gene data show CDR1 as MNHEY and CDR2 as SVGAGI. Trimming cost V 0 bases and J 7 bases; bases outside gene matches: 8.